The 30 T cell receptor beta chains below all came from one sample that was sequenced in a study of T-cell memory formation after mild COVID-19. TCRdb redid the calling of the 5' RACE reads with MiXCR, one entry per CDR3 protein. The table records roughly 130,000 distinct CDR3 sequences, about 15% of them present only once. The sequenced sample was PBMCs or a T cell subset sorted from them (not recorded which). All receptors derive from an adult woman who had mild COVID-19 (a few samples of this study predate the infection). Cell type and time point are not known.

The chain uses TRBV11-1 and TRBJ2-7; TRBD1 matches at 7 bases. The ends lost 5 bases at V and 6 bases at J; junction bases unmatched: 4. Germline loops: CDR1 SGHAT, CDR2 FQDESV (reference sequence). CDR3 length: 12 residues. CDR3 sequence: CASSPTGFEQYF. DNA of the CDR3: TGTGCCAGCAGCCCGACAGGGTTCGAGCAGTACTTC.

The J gene is TRBJ1-5, the V gene TRBV12-3 or TRBV12-4; D is uncertain. The ends were cut back, 6 bases at V and 5 bases at J, with 8 bases in the middle. The CDR3 consists of 12 residues. DNA of the CDR3: TGTGCCAGCAGCGCCGTGGATCAGCCCCAGCATTTT. Protein product: CASSAVDQPQHF.

The V gene is TRBV5-6, the J gene TRBJ2-1; D remains ambiguous. The germline CDR1 and CDR2 sequences are SGHDT and YYEEEE. The CDR3 is made up of 14 amino acids. Trimming left V 1 base short and J 7 bases short, with 12 bases between. CDR3 in DNA: TGTGCCAGCAGCTTGCTGCGCCGGACGAATGAGCAGTTCTTC. Translation: CASSLLRRTNEQFF. The whole variable domain, filled in from reference TRBV5-6 and TRBJ2-1, reads DAGVTQSPTHLIKTRGQQVTLRCSPKSGHDTVSWYQQALGQGPQFIFQYYEEEERQRGNFPDRFSGHQFPNYSSELNVNALLLGDSALYLCASSLLRRTNEQFFGPGTRLTVL.

This clonotype was detected a few times. The J gene is TRBJ2-2, the V gene TRBV27; tentatively, D is TRBD1 or TRBD2 (5 bases each). CDR1 and CDR2 from the germline V gene are MNHEY and SMNVEV (reference sequence). CDR3 length: 16 residues. V dropped 4 bases and J dropped 0 bases, with 12 bases sitting between them. CDR3: CASSWGRQSNTGELFF. The CDR3, as DNA: TGTGCCAGCAGTTGGGGACGGCAATCGAACACCGGGGAGCTGTTTTTT.

The chain uses TRBV6-5 and TRBJ2-1, with 9 bases matching TRBD2. V was pared by 2 bases and J by 5 bases, with 10 bases of the junction left unmatched. Germline V lookup: CDR1 MNHEY, CDR2 SVGAGI. The CDR3 is made up of 17 amino acids. DNA of the CDR3: TGTGCCAGCAGTTACAGCCCCGGGACTAGCTACAACAATGAGCAGTTCTTC. Encoded protein: CASSYSPGTSYNNEQFF.

This clonotype was seen more than once but under ten times. This sequence joins TRBV4-3 and TRBJ2-7; unclear D gene. This CDR3 has 15 residues. The V end was cut by 0 bases, the J end by 0 bases, with 9 bases between. Germline values: CDR1 LGHNA, CDR2 YSLEER. This chain's CDR3 is CASSQDQELSYEQYF. In DNA form, the CDR3 reads TGCGCCAGCAGCCAAGATCAGGAACTCTCCTACGAGCAGTACTTC.

The table lists this clonotype with many counts. The CDR3 spells CASSLEIMRGGYTEAFF. The CDR3 nucleotides are TGTGCCAGCAGTTTAGAGATTATGAGAGGGGGATACACTGAAGCTTTCTTT. The chain recombines TRBV12-3 or TRBV12-4 with TRBJ1-1; possibly TRBD1 for D (6 bases). The CDR3 totals 17 residues. V lost 1 base, J lost 3 bases, and 18 bases lay in between.

The sample holds a few counts of this clonotype. The genes are TRBV18 and TRBJ2-1, with D unresolved. Germline values: CDR1 KGHSH, CDR2 LQKENI. V was cut by 4 bases and J by 1 base, with 5 bases left in between. The CDR3 is 13 amino acids. CDR3 amino acids: CASSLQSYNEQFF. The CDR3 DNA follows: TGTGCCAGCTCACTACAATCCTACAATGAGCAGTTCTTC.

The chain employs TRBV7-2 and TRBJ2-5; weak D call: TRBD2 (6 bases). CDR3 length: 16 residues. CDR1 and CDR2 (germline): SGHTA, FQGNSA. V was trimmed by 5 bases and J by 4 bases, leaving 20 bases between them. CDR3 residues: CASSDLPGGSGETQYF. CDR3 bases: TGTGCCAGCAGCGATCTCCCTGGGGGGTCGGGAGAGACCCAGTACTTC.

The CDR3 DNA reads as TGTGCCTGGAGTGTACGGGGCAGTCTGGGGCATGGCTACACCTTC. Protein: CAWSVRGSLGHGYTF. The chain has TRBV30 and TRBJ1-2, with D possibly matching TRBD1 (5 bases). Germline-derived CDR1 and CDR2 are GTSNPN and SVGIG (reference sequence). CDR3 length equals 15 residues. Trimming removed 0 bases from V and 6 bases from J, with 17 bases in between.

This chain uses TRBV5-1 with TRBJ1-2, with D possibly matching TRBD1 (6 bases). In germline, CDR1 is SGHRS, CDR2 YFSETQ. This CDR3 region has 14 residues. V shed 0 bases and J shed 4 bases, with 10 bases lying between them. The chain's CDR3 is CASSLVAGVYGYTF. The CDR3 DNA sequence: TGCGCCAGCAGCTTGGTAGCAGGGGTCTATGGCTACACCTTC.

This clonotype was seen only a few times. This sequence joins TRBV9 and TRBJ1-6; possible D gene TRBD1, 5 bases. Germline V gene lookup returns CDR1 SGDLS and CDR2 YYNGEE. Trimming took 1 base from V and 10 from J, leaving 18 bases between them. This CDR3 is built from 16 residues. The CDR3 protein is CASSVNAGPAGSPLHF. CDR3 DNA: TGTGCCAGCAGCGTAAACGCAGGCCCGGCAGGGTCACCCCTCCACTTT.

In its sample, this clonotype was seen a few times. CDR3 in amino acids: CATSDSSGSEQFF. CDR3 DNA sequence: TGTGCCACCAGTGATTCTAGCGGGAGTGAGCAGTTCTTC. V is TRBV24-1 and J is TRBJ2-1; 10 nucleotides line up with TRBD2. Germline CDR1 KGHDR, CDR2 SFDVKD. CDR3 length equals 13 residues. J gave up 9 bases and V 2 bases, and 0 bases lay outside the gene matches.

This clonotype has just a few counts. The V and J genes are TRBV2 and TRBJ1-5; TRBD1 agrees at 8 bases. Germline V CDR1 and CDR2: SNHLY, FYNNEI. V was clipped by 5 bases and J by 4 bases; unmatched bases: 4. This CDR3 region has 14 residues. CDR3 amino acids: CASSRQGMNQPQHF. DNA for the CDR3: TGTGCCAGCAGTAGACAGGGGATGAATCAGCCCCAGCATTTT.

This clonotype has a handful of counts. The chain recombines TRBV4-3 with TRBJ2-3; 9 bases fit TRBD1. Per the germline V gene, CDR1 is LGHNA and CDR2 is YSLEER. V was pared by 3 bases and J by 0 bases, with 4 bases of the junction left unmatched. This CDR3 comprises 16 residues. This chain's CDR3 is CASSHPTGGSTDTQYF. Written as DNA, the CDR3 is TGCGCCAGCAGCCACCCGACAGGGGGTAGCACAGATACGCAGTATTTT.

This clonotype was picked up one time. The chain joins TRBV13 to TRBJ2-2; D might be TRBD1 or TRBD2, each matching 5 bases. V was trimmed by 5 bases and J by 3 bases, leaving 25 bases between them. Germline assignment: CDR1 PRHDT and CDR2 FYEKMQ (reference sequence). This CDR3 comprises 19 residues. The CDR3 nucleotides read TGTGCCAGCAGCGCAAGCCCAGCTTTAGAGGGGCCCCACACCGGGGAGCTGTTTTTT. Protein product: CASSASPALEGPHTGELFF. The full variable domain, with the rest looked up from reference TRBV13 and TRBJ2-2, is AAGVIQSPRHLIKEKRETATLKCYPIPRHDTVYWYQQGPGQDPQFLISFYEKMQSDKGSIPDRFSAQQFSDYHSELNMSSLELGDSALYFCASSASPALEGPHTGELFFGEGSRLTVL.

This clonotype was detected only a few times. The genes are TRBV4-2 and TRBJ1-1, with TRBD1 matching 7 bases. V gave up 1 base and J gave up 3 bases; unmatched junction bases: 2. The germline CDR1 and CDR2 sequences are LGHNA and YNFKEQ. This CDR3 has 14 residues. The CDR3 loop reads CASSQATGYTEAFF. In DNA, the CDR3 is TGTGCCAGCAGCCAAGCGACAGGGTACACTGAAGCTTTCTTT.

This clonotype was detected only a few times. The V gene is TRBV6-5, the J gene TRBJ1-5, with TRBD1 matching 9 bases. The V gene end was trimmed by 3 bases and the J gene end by 9 bases; junction bases not matched to a gene: 6. In germline, CDR1 is MNHEY, CDR2 SVGAGI. This CDR3 spans 14 amino acids. The CDR3 spells CASSYKDRGWPQHF. The CDR3 DNA follows: TGTGCCAGCAGTTATAAGGACAGGGGATGGCCCCAGCATTTT.

The J gene is TRBJ1-5, the V gene TRBV4-1, with TRBD1 identical over 8 bases. CDR1 is MGHRA and CDR2 is YSYEKL in the germline V gene. Unmatched junction bases numbered 7, after V lost 4 bases and J lost 2 bases. CDR3 length: 16 residues. The CDR3 region has the DNA TGCGCCAGCAGCCGGCCGGGACAGGAGGGCAATCAGCCCCAGCATTTT. Protein product: CASSRPGQEGNQPQHF.

This clonotype turned up a few times. The V and J genes are TRBV3-1 and TRBJ1-1; D possibly corresponds to TRBD1 (5 bases). V lost 4 bases to trimming and J lost 3 bases, with 12 bases between them. The CDR3 extends over 14 amino acids. Per germline, CDR1 LGHDT and CDR2 YNNKEL (reference sequence). CDR3 loop: CASSLGLGDTEAFF. CDR3 nucleotides: TGTGCCAGCAGCCTGGGACTCGGGGACACTGAAGCTTTCTTT.

This sequence joins TRBV4-1 and TRBJ1-3, with D unclear. Germline values: CDR1 MGHRA, CDR2 YSYEKL. There are 15 residues in the CDR3. Trimming pared 1 base from V and 2 bases from J, leaving 9 bases between. CDR3: CASSQVRFAGNTIYF. The CDR3 DNA reads TGCGCCAGCAGCCAAGTCAGGTTCGCTGGAAACACCATATATTTT.

Only a few counts were recorded for this clonotype. V and J are TRBV11-2 and TRBJ2-5; 13 bases fit TRBD2. The V gene's germline CDR1 is SGHAT and CDR2 FQNNGV. The V segment lost 4 bases and the J segment 4 bases; nucleotides outside the gene matches: 9. The length of the CDR3 is 17 residues. The DNA for the CDR3 is TGTGCCAGCAGCTCGTCCCAGGGACTAGCGGGGCTAGAGACCCAGTACTTC. This sequence encodes CASSSSQGLAGLETQYF.

The sample holds a few counts of this clonotype. V gene TRBV18 combines with J gene TRBJ2-1; TRBD2 matches 14 bases. CDR3 length: 16 residues. Germline trimming cut 2 bases from V and 9 bases from J; bases unmatched to any gene: 6. The V gene's germline CDR1 is KGHSH and CDR2 LQKENI. The CDR3 nucleotides read TGTGCCAGCTCACCAGCGGGACTAGCGGGAGCGGGTGAGCAGTTCTTC. It specifies CASSPAGLAGAGEQFF.

This clonotype was observed many times. The V gene is TRBV6-2 or TRBV6-3, the J gene TRBJ2-7; 8 bases map to TRBD2. V shed 7 bases and J 3 bases; nucleotides not matched to a gene: 8. Germline CDR1 is MNHEY and CDR2 is SVGEGT. The CDR3 is made up of 14 amino acids. The CDR3 sequence: CASMGDSGNYEQYF. As DNA, the CDR3 is TGTGCCAGCATGGGGGATAGCGGGAACTACGAGCAGTACTTC.

This clonotype was seen only a few times. The chain couples TRBV7-9 to TRBJ1-2, with a tentative D call TRBD1 (5 bases). Germline V gives CDR1 SEHNR, CDR2 FQNEAQ (reference sequence). Trimming stripped 3 bases from V and 4 bases from J, with 15 bases between. The CDR3 consists of 15 residues. CDR3 sequence (DNA): TGTGCCAGCAGCTTCGGGACGACCTCGGGCTATGGCTACACCTTC. Its translation: CASSFGTTSGYGYTF.

This clonotype was detected only a few times. DNA for the CDR3: TGTGCCAGTAGTCCATGGACTGCGAACACTGAAGCTTTCTTT. Translation: CASSPWTANTEAFF. V is TRBV19 and J is TRBJ1-1; D unresolved. The V gene's germline CDR1 is LNHDA and CDR2 SQIVND (reference sequence). The germline V and J ends were trimmed by 5 bases and 1 base, with 11 bases remaining between them. CDR3 length equals 14 residues.

This clonotype was counted only a few times. The chain recombines TRBV5-1 with TRBJ2-7; tentative D call: TRBD2 (7 bases). CDR1 and CDR2 (germline): SGHRS, YFSETQ. CDR3 length equals 18 residues. The V gene lost 0 bases and the J gene lost 0 bases, with 19 bases spanning the gap. CDR3 sequence: CASSLATTLADSSYEQYF. DNA of the CDR3: TGCGCCAGCAGCTTGGCCACCACTCTAGCGGACAGCTCCTACGAGCAGTACTTC.

This clonotype came up many times. V and J are TRBV5-1 and TRBJ1-1; 8 bases line up with TRBD1. Losses at the gene ends were 1 base for V and 5 bases for J; bases not matched to a gene: 10. Germline CDR1 is SGHRS and CDR2 is YFSETQ. There are 16 residues in the CDR3. CDR3 amino acids: CASSLTTTGGTTEAFF. The CDR3 DNA follows: TGCGCCAGCAGCTTGACGACAACAGGGGGTACGACTGAAGCTTTCTTT.

The sample holds a few counts of this clonotype. The chain couples TRBV7-6 to TRBJ2-1; D may be TRBD1 or TRBD2 (5 bases each). CDR1 is SGHVS, CDR2 FNYEAQ, per germline. This CDR3 is 14 amino acids long. Trimming pared 8 bases from V and 3 bases from J, leaving 14 bases between. The CDR3 spells CASGSGPIYNEQFF. The CDR3 DNA reads as TGTGCCAGCGGTTCGGGACCAATCTACAATGAGCAGTTCTTC.

This clonotype was seen more than once but under ten times. The chain couples TRBV2 to TRBJ2-7; D possibly corresponds to TRBD1 (6 bases). CDR1 is SNHLY and CDR2 is FYNNEI in the germline V gene. V was shortened by 6 bases and J by 3 bases, with 15 bases between the two germline ends. CDR3 length equals 14 residues. The CDR3 sequence is CASSLQDSRYEQYF. For the CDR3, the DNA is TGTGCCAGCAGCCTACAGGACAGCCGCTACGAGCAGTACTTC.